Listed below are T cell receptor beta chains from one sample, sequenced in a study of T-cell memory formation after mild COVID-19. TCRdb independently ran MiXCR on the 5' RACE reads; one entry per CDR3 protein. This table holds about 130,000 distinct CDR3 sequences, about a sixth found once. Material: PBMCs or a T cell subset sorted from them (not recorded which). These receptors were collected from a man aged 18 to 29 who had mild COVID-19 (a few samples of this study predate the infection). Cell type and time point are not known. Both conserved end residues are part of each CDR3. A D gene is named only where the DNA matches it firmly. For some rows the clone size is stated as once, few or many, or as a class when expanded; others skip it.

clone_size | j_call | d_call | v_call | cdr3_aa | cdr3_nt
few | TRBJ2-2 | TRBD1 | TRBV7-2 | CASSPRTGGPTGELFF | TGTGCCAGCAGCCCCCGGACAGGGGGCCCCACCGGGGAGCTGTTTTTT
few | TRBJ2-5 | . | TRBV29-1 | CSVDRQQETQYF | TGCAGCGTTGACCGGCAGCAAGAGACCCAGTACTTC
. | TRBJ1-6 | . | TRBV7-2 | CASSPTLGSPLHF | TGTGCCAGCAGCCCGACCCTTGGATCACCCCTCCACTTT
. | TRBJ1-5 | . | TRBV28 | CASSPGQLRQPQHF | TGTGCCAGCAGCCCTGGACAGCTACGACAGCCCCAGCATTTT
. | TRBJ2-2 | . | TRBV4-3 | CASSPQRWGVGTGELFF | TGCGCCAGCAGCCCTCAGCGCTGGGGAGTAGGCACCGGGGAGCTGTTTTTT
few | TRBJ2-3 | TRBD2 | TRBV7-2 | CASSPGGLATDTQYF | TGTGCCAGCAGTCCCGGGGGACTAGCGACAGATACGCAGTATTTT
. | TRBJ2-1 | TRBD1 | TRBV3-1 | CASSERQGINNEQFF | TGTGCCAGCAGCGAACGACAGGGTATTAACAATGAGCAGTTCTTC
few | TRBJ2-1 | TRBD2 | TRBV11-2 | CASSSAGLAAHNEQFF | TGTGCCAGCAGCTCCGCGGGACTAGCGGCTCACAATGAGCAGTTCTTC
. | TRBJ1-1 | TRBD1 | TRBV29-1 | CSVGRDRVNTEAFF | TGCAGCGTTGGCCGGGACAGGGTTAACACTGAAGCTTTCTTT
. | TRBJ2-5 | TRBD2 | TRBV7-2 | CASSTRTSGVGETQYF | TGTGCCAGCAGCACCCGGACTAGCGGGGTGGGAGAGACCCAGTACTTC
few | TRBJ1-1 | . | TRBV14 | CASSQASGLAAFF | TGTGCCAGCAGCCAAGCATCAGGGCTAGCAGCTTTCTTT
. | TRBJ1-2 | . | TRBV5-5 | CASSLRSDNYGYTF | TGTGCCAGCAGCTTGCGCAGTGATAACTATGGCTACACCTTC
many | TRBJ2-3 | . | TRBV28 | CASRSVTDTQYF | TGTGCCAGCAGATCCGTGACAGATACGCAGTATTTT
few | TRBJ1-1 | . | TRBV4-1 | CASSQYTGKETEAFF | TGCGCCAGCAGCCAGTATACAGGGAAGGAAACTGAAGCTTTCTTT
few | TRBJ1-5 | . | TRBV12-3/TRBV12-4 | CASSLEGGRQPQHF | TGTGCCAGCAGTTTGGAGGGGGGGAGGCAGCCCCAGCATTTT
few | TRBJ2-5 | . | TRBV20-1 | CSAIDRETQYF | TGCAGTGCTATCGACAGAGAGACCCAGTACTTC
. | TRBJ2-5 | TRBD1 | TRBV12-3/TRBV12-4 | CASTGTGSETQYF | TGTGCCAGCACCGGGACAGGGAGCGAGACCCAGTACTTC
many | TRBJ2-3 | . | TRBV5-1 | CASSSTTAEDTQYF | TGCGCCAGCAGCTCAACCACGGCGGAAGATACGCAGTATTTT
. | TRBJ1-2 | TRBD1 | TRBV15 | CATSRDLGGPGGYTF | TGTGCCACCAGCAGAGATCTAGGGGGCCCGGGTGGCTACACCTTC
few | TRBJ2-6 | . | TRBV29-1 | CSVQPTAGANVLTF | TGCAGCGTCCAACCCACGGCTGGGGCCAACGTCCTGACTTTC
. | TRBJ2-5 | . | TRBV12-3/TRBV12-4 | CASASSGGLQETQYF | TGTGCCAGCGCGAGTTCAGGTGGGCTCCAAGAGACCCAGTACTTC
. | TRBJ1-2 | . | TRBV7-2 | CASTRVGGYTF | TGTGCCAGCACCCGAGTTGGGGGCTACACCTTC
. | TRBJ2-5 | TRBD2 | TRBV3-1 | CASSQDARFAGEETQYF | TGTGCCAGCAGCCAAGACGCAAGATTTGCGGGAGAAGAGACCCAGTACTTC
. | TRBJ2-2 | . | TRBV18 | CASSPSSTAWIGELFF | TGTGCCAGCTCACCATCATCGACAGCGTGGATCGGGGAGCTGTTTTTT
. | TRBJ1-1 | TRBD1 | TRBV5-1 | CASSHRGPLVNTEAFF | TGCGCCAGCAGTCACAGGGGGCCTCTAGTGAACACTGAAGCTTTCTTT
. | TRBJ2-3 | TRBD2 | TRBV7-7 | CASSRGLAGGTDTQYF | TGTGCTAGCAGCCGGGGACTAGCGGGGGGCACAGATACGCAGTATTTT
. | TRBJ2-7 | TRBD2 | TRBV11-2 | CASSATSGGGYEQYF | TGTGCCAGCAGCGCGACTAGCGGGGGGGGCTACGAGCAGTACTTC
. | TRBJ2-1 | TRBD1 | TRBV28 | CASSFRTGQNNEQFF | TGTGCCAGCAGTTTCCGGACAGGGCAGAACAATGAGCAGTTCTTC
. | TRBJ2-2 | . | TRBV7-2 | CASSLRVPANTGELFF | TGTGCCAGCAGCTTACGAGTGCCCGCGAACACCGGGGAGCTGTTTTTT
. | TRBJ1-6 | . | TRBV9 | CASSPSPGSPLHF | TGTGCCAGCAGCCCCAGCCCGGGGTCACCCCTCCACTTT
. | TRBJ2-5 | . | TRBV27 | CASSLRTRETQYF | TGTGCCAGCAGTTTACGTACAAGGGAGACCCAGTACTTC
few | TRBJ2-1 | TRBD2 | TRBV7-9 | CASSFGLAGGQSEQFF | TGTGCCAGCAGCTTCGGACTAGCGGGGGGGCAGAGTGAGCAGTTCTTC
few | TRBJ2-1 | . | TRBV7-9 | CASSINEQFF | TGTGCCAGCAGCATAAATGAGCAGTTCTTC